This T cell receptor (beta chain) was retrieved from a study of control samples from healthy donors and cancer patients. This CDR3 contains 16 residues. Germline CDR1 reads MNHNS; CDR2 reads SASEGT. Trimming at V came to 0 bases and at J to 4 bases, leaving 7 bases not matched to a gene. Data came from immunoSEQ multiplex PCR; TCRdb stores just in-frame clones and leaves some out. The table shows 260,000 or so clones, with approximately 80% occurring only once. Sequencing input: PBMCs. The sequence was collected from an older woman with lung cancer. The rearrangement joins TRBV6-1 to TRBJ1-2, with TRBD1 matching 8 bases. CDR3 DNA: TGTGCCAGCAGTGAAGCGGGGGGGACAGGCCCCTATGGCTACACCTTC. It is translated as CASSEAGGTGPYGYTF.